This passage covers 31 T cell receptor beta chains from one sample sequenced in a study of blood T cell repertoires in COVID-19. This table comes from immunoSEQ multiplex PCR, and its TCRdb copy is limited to in-frame clones, with some not included. This sample has some 530,000 clones; over 75% occur once, and the top ten carry approximately 3%. The sequenced sample consisted of peripheral blood. All receptors come from a human donor in a cohort sampled during active COVID-19.

The CDR3 nucleotides are TGTGCCAGTAGATTGATGACCGTCCCGGGTCAGCCCCAGCATTTT. It translates to CASRLMTVPGQPQHF. J is TRBJ1-5 and V is TRBV19, with D unresolved. From germline, CDR1 is LNHDA and CDR2 SQIVND (reference sequence). This CDR3 is built from 15 residues. Trimming removed 6 bases at V and 6 bases at J, with 18 bases between.

The rearrangement uses TRBV15 and TRBJ1-1; TRBD1 might be the D (6 bases). Germline V gene data show CDR1 as LNHNV and CDR2 as YYDKDF (reference sequence). The CDR3 is made up of 14 amino acids. V dropped 0 bases and J dropped 8 bases, with 13 bases sitting between them. The CDR3 coding sequence is TGTGCCACCAGCAGAGATAGGGGGTCCGGGGAAGCTTTCTTT. It yields the protein CATSRDRGSGEAFF.

V is TRBV11-3 and J is TRBJ2-7; the D is unclear. Germline CDR1 and CDR2: SGHNT and YENEEA. The CDR3 has 13 residues. Trimming pared 5 bases from V and 3 bases from J, leaving 11 bases between. Here the CDR3 DNA reads TGTGCCAGCAGCCTTGAACAGAACTACGAGCAGTACTTC. Translation: CASSLEQNYEQYF.

The chain uses TRBV28 and TRBJ1-2; a possible D gene is TRBD1 (6 bases). CDR3 length equals 15 residues. Trimming cost V 2 bases and J 5 bases, with 15 bases left between them. Germline CDR1 reads MDHEN; CDR2 reads SYDVKM. The CDR3 region is CASSLGGGEGYGYTF. CDR3 DNA: TGTGCCAGCAGTTTAGGTGGGGGCGAGGGGTATGGCTACACCTTC.

The chain links TRBV14 to TRBJ2-1; 7 positions agree with TRBD2. Germline V gene sequence: CDR1 SGHDN, CDR2 FVKESK. After removal of 1 base from V and 2 bases from J, the junction contained 2 bases not matched to a gene. The CDR3 has 15 residues. DNA for the CDR3: TGTGCCAGCAGCCAAGGGAGCGGGACCTACAATGAGCAGTTCTTC. Protein sequence: CASSQGSGTYNEQFF.

The chain is built from TRBV9 and TRBJ1-4; D is unresolved. The CDR3 is made up of 12 amino acids. Germline V gene sequence: CDR1 SGDLS, CDR2 YYNGEE. Trimming left V 0 bases short and J 10 bases short, with 7 bases between. Here the CDR3 reads CASSVAEGKLFF. The CDR3 region has the DNA TGTGCCAGCAGCGTAGCCGAGGGAAAACTGTTTTTT.

The chain carries TRBV10-3 and TRBJ1-4; no definite D call. The CDR3 length is 13 residues. V was cut by 8 bases and J by 3 bases, with 10 bases left in between. Germline assignment: CDR1 ENHRY and CDR2 SYGVKD. CDR3 DNA sequence: TGTGCCATCCAGGCCGCTTCTAATGAAAAACTGTTTTTT. As protein: CAIQAASNEKLFF.

This rearrangement joins TRBV6-5 to TRBJ2-5; the D is unclear. V lost 0 bases to trimming and J lost 1 base, with 12 bases between them. CDR1 MNHEY and CDR2 SVGAGI come from the germline V gene. The CDR3 sequence is 16 residues long. CDR3 region: CASSYSRSSAQETQYF. The CDR3 nucleotides are TGTGCCAGCAGTTACTCGAGGTCCAGCGCCCAAGAGACCCAGTACTTC.

The chain recombines TRBV11-2 with TRBJ2-3; D may be TRBD2 (6 bases). This CDR3 is 16 amino acids long. Trimming cost V 2 bases and J 2 bases, with 14 bases left between them. Germline CDR1 is SGHAT and CDR2 is FQNNGV. CDR3 in amino acids: CASSLRGGDPTDTQYF. CDR3 nucleotides: TGTGCCAGCAGCTTAAGAGGCGGGGATCCCACAGATACGCAGTATTTT.

In DNA form, the CDR3 reads TGTGCCAGCAGTTACTGGACTAGCGGTTCCTACGAGCAGTACTTC. This gives the protein CASSYWTSGSYEQYF. The V and J genes are TRBV6-2 or TRBV6-3 and TRBJ2-7, with 10 positions matching TRBD2. Germline V gene data show CDR1 as MNHEY and CDR2 as SVGEGT. CDR3 length equals 15 residues. V lost 1 base, J lost 1 base, and 1 base stayed unmatched.

V is TRBV7-2 and J is TRBJ1-1; 7 bases map to TRBD1. CDR3 length equals 12 residues. V shed 6 bases and J 11 bases; nucleotides not matched to a gene: 9. Germline-derived CDR1 and CDR2 are SGHTA and FQGNSA. DNA for the CDR3: TGTGCCAGCAGTCACAAGACAGGGAAGGCTTTCTTT. Protein: CASSHKTGKAFF.

The table lists this clone with many counts. V and J are TRBV19 and TRBJ2-7; no reliable D call. V lost 3 bases to trimming and J lost 5 bases, with 20 bases between them. This CDR3 is 16 amino acids long. Germline CDR1 reads LNHDA; CDR2 reads SQIVND (reference sequence). Here the CDR3 DNA reads TGTGCCAGTAGTATTGCGTTTTCGTTGAGATTACACGAGCAGTACTTC. Translation: CASSIAFSLRLHEQYF.

The V and J genes are TRBV18 and TRBJ2-2; a weak D match, TRBD1 (6 bases). Trimming took off 6 bases at V and 5 bases at J, with 13 bases between the two ends. Germline CDR1 reads KGHSH; CDR2 reads LQKENI. The CDR3 length is 14 residues. The CDR3 coding sequence is TGTGCCAGCTCCGCACAGGGTGGAACCGGGGAGCTGTTTTTT. Encoded protein: CASSAQGGTGELFF.

The count of this clone is one. The CDR3 protein is CASSLPSGAGNEQFF. The CDR3 region has the DNA TGTGCCAGCAGTTTACCGAGCGGGGCGGGCAATGAGCAGTTCTTC. V gene TRBV28 combines with J gene TRBJ2-1; TRBD2 agrees at 7 bases. Unmatched junction bases numbered 7, after V lost 2 bases and J lost 6 bases. This CDR3 comprises 15 residues. CDR1 is MDHEN, CDR2 SYDVKM, per germline.

The chain combines TRBV14 with TRBJ2-1; TRBD2 agrees at 10 bases. Germline assignment: CDR1 SGHDN and CDR2 FVKESK. This CDR3 spans 16 amino acids. V lost 5 bases to trimming and J lost 3 bases; unmatched junction nucleotides: 7. The CDR3 region has the DNA TGTGCCAGCAGCGTAGCGGGAGGCCCCCTCTACAATGAGCAGTTCTTC. This gives the protein CASSVAGGPLYNEQFF.

The chain recombines TRBV9 with TRBJ2-1, with a weak D call TRBD2 (5 bases). The V and J ends lost 4 bases and 8 bases respectively, with 19 bases between them. The CDR3 is 15 amino acids. Germline assignment: CDR1 SGDLS and CDR2 YYNGEE. This CDR3 reads CASSSGLADRDEQFF. CDR3 in DNA: TGTGCCAGCAGCTCCGGGCTAGCAGACCGGGATGAGCAGTTCTTC.

V and J are TRBV3-1 (or the pseudogene TRBV3-2) and TRBJ1-5; TRBD1 is a possible D gene (5 bases). Germline loops: CDR1 LGHDT, CDR2 YNNKEL (reference sequence). V was clipped by 0 bases and J by 2 bases, with 14 bases between them. The CDR3 extends over 17 amino acids. DNA of the CDR3: TGTGCCAGCAGCCAAGAAAGGGTTGGGGGGGGCAATCAGCCCCAGCATTTT. It specifies CASSQERVGGGNQPQHF.

V gene TRBV7-3 combines with J gene TRBJ2-1, with D possibly matching TRBD2 (5 bases). From germline, CDR1 is SGHTA and CDR2 FQGTGA. The V end lost 1 base, the J end lost 7 bases, and 11 bases lay between the germline ends. The CDR3 extends over 14 amino acids. CDR3 sequence (DNA): TGTGCCAGCAGCTTAAGGGTAGCGCTGAATGAGCAGTTCTTC. It yields the protein CASSLRVALNEQFF. The entire variable domain, with the rest obtained from reference TRBV7-3 and TRBJ2-1, is as follows: GAGVSQTPSNKVTEKGKYVELRCDPISGHTALYWYRQSLGQGPEFLIYFQGTGAADDSGLPNDRFFAVRPEGSVSTLKIQRTERGDSAVYLCASSLRVALNEQFFGPGTRLTVL.

The chain is built from TRBV19 and TRBJ2-7; tentatively, D is TRBD1 (6 bases). Germline V lookup: CDR1 LNHDA, CDR2 SQIVND (reference sequence). The CDR3 consists of 13 residues. The germline V and J ends were trimmed by 3 bases and 2 bases, with 8 bases remaining between them. CDR3 residues: CASSMGAPYEQYF. The CDR3 DNA is TGTGCCAGTAGTATGGGGGCTCCCTACGAGCAGTACTTC.

The chain is built from TRBV28 and TRBJ2-6; weak D call: TRBD1 (6 bases). CDR1 MDHEN and CDR2 SYDVKM come from the germline V gene. V lost 5 bases and J lost 0, with 20 bases in between. This CDR3 is built from 19 residues. The CDR3 region is CASSPVFGQGYSGANVLTF. The CDR3 DNA reads TGTGCCAGCAGTCCCGTATTCGGGCAGGGGTACTCTGGGGCCAACGTCCTGACTTTC.

The rearrangement links TRBV19 to TRBJ1-1, with D perhaps matching TRBD1 (6 bases). Germline loops: CDR1 LNHDA, CDR2 SQIVND (reference sequence). The V gene lost 1 base and the J gene lost 11 bases, with 14 bases spanning the gap. The CDR3 is 13 residues long. The CDR3 DNA follows: TGTGCCAGTAGTATAGGTGAACAGGGAAAGGCTTTCTTT. Translated: CASSIGEQGKAFF.

The table lists this clone with many counts. V is TRBV11-2 and J is TRBJ2-2; TRBD2 is a possible D gene (7 bases). CDR1 SGHAT and CDR2 FQNNGV come from the germline V gene. The CDR3 has 18 residues. The germline V and J ends were trimmed by 1 base and 7 bases, with 22 bases remaining between them. Here the CDR3 reads CASSLGLRGRGPDGELFF. As DNA, the CDR3 is TGTGCCAGCAGCTTAGGGTTGAGGGGGAGGGGTCCCGACGGGGAGCTGTTTTTT.

The chain couples TRBV6-2 or TRBV6-3 to TRBJ1-3, with 9 bases matching TRBD1. The V and J ends lost 2 bases and 3 bases, in that order; junction bases with no gene match: 5. Looked up from germline, CDR1 is MNHEY and CDR2 is SVGEGT. The length of the CDR3 is 16 residues. The CDR3 region has the DNA TGTGCCAGCAGTTACCCACAGGGGGCGAGTGGAAACACCATATATTTT. Translated, it gives CASSYPQGASGNTIYF.

The gene calls are TRBV5-8 and TRBJ1-5, with D uncertain. The germline CDR1 and CDR2 sequences are SGHTS and YDEGEE. The CDR3 covers 14 residues. V lost 2 bases and J lost 6, with 12 bases in between. The CDR3 coding sequence is TGTGCCAGCAGCTTAGAGGATCTTGGTCAGCCCCAGCATTTT. Protein product: CASSLEDLGQPQHF.

This clone was counted once. The J gene is TRBJ1-5, the V gene TRBV19, with a possible D match to TRBD1 (5 bases). This CDR3 region has 15 residues. V dropped 3 bases and J dropped 6 bases, with 15 bases sitting between them. The V gene's germline CDR1 is LNHDA and CDR2 SQIVND (reference sequence). The CDR3, as DNA: TGTGCCAGTAGTATCGGCGAAGGGGCGTCTCAGCCCCAGCATTTT. Translated, it gives CASSIGEGASQPQHF.

The rearrangement uses TRBV6-5 and TRBJ1-2; TRBD1 agrees at 9 bases. This CDR3 spans 13 amino acids. The V gene end was trimmed by 9 bases and the J gene end by 4 bases; junction bases not matched to a gene: 6. Looked up from germline, CDR1 is MNHEY and CDR2 is SVGAGI. Here the CDR3 DNA reads TGTGCCAGTAGACAGGGGGGCCTCTATGGCTACACCTTC. It encodes CASRQGGLYGYTF.

The sample holds a few counts of this clone. The V gene is TRBV9, the J gene TRBJ2-7; D is unresolved. V lost 0 bases and J 0 bases, leaving 7 bases between the germline ends. This CDR3 contains 14 residues. Germline values: CDR1 SGDLS, CDR2 YYNGEE. In DNA form, the CDR3 reads TGTGCCAGCAGCGTAGCAGCGTCCTCCTACGAGCAGTACTTC. Protein: CASSVAASSYEQYF.

The genes are TRBV2 and TRBJ1-3; D ambiguous. CDR1 is SNHLY and CDR2 is FYNNEI in the germline V gene. The CDR3 covers 12 residues. V was clipped by 4 bases and J by 4 bases, with 5 bases between them. The CDR3 sequence is CASSAQGNTIYF. The CDR3 DNA reads as TGTGCCAGCAGTGCCCAGGGAAACACCATATATTTT.

V gene TRBV28 combines with J gene TRBJ2-1; TRBD2 aligns across 7 bases. The CDR3 has 16 residues. Germline lookup yields CDR1 MDHEN and CDR2 SYDVKM. V shed 3 bases and J 8 bases; nucleotides not matched to a gene: 13. CDR3 bases: TGTGCCAGCAGTTTGTGGTTTAGAGGGAGGGGCGATGAGCAGTTCTTC. Translated: CASSLWFRGRGDEQFF.

The J gene is TRBJ2-1, the V gene TRBV6-5, with 7 bases aligning to TRBD2. The V segment lost 7 bases and the J segment 4 bases; nucleotides outside the gene matches: 10. Germline CDR1 MNHEY, CDR2 SVGAGI. The CDR3 runs 15 residues. DNA of the CDR3: TGTGCCAGCAACCACCAGCGGGACCCTTACAATGAGCAGTTCTTC. Its protein product is CASNHQRDPYNEQFF.

A single count supports this clone. The rearrangement uses TRBV9 and TRBJ2-5, with D possibly being TRBD1 (8 bases). With 4 bases removed from V and 2 bases from J, the gap between germline ends came to 18 bases. CDR3 length: 16 residues. Looked up from germline, CDR1 is SGDLS and CDR2 is YYNGEE. This CDR3 reads CASSQGAGAGQETQYF. The DNA of the CDR3 is TGTGCCAGCAGCCAGGGGGCGGGAGCAGGGCAAGAGACCCAGTACTTC.